The rows below give T cell receptor beta chains drawn from one sample of a study of shared T cell receptors in the human thymus. Clones were sequenced by immunoSEQ multiplex PCR, and TCRdb holds only the in-frame ones, with some missing. The repertoire holds about 500,000 clones, with 70% to 80% as singletons. The same data also went into a second study, on human thymus T cells.

Sequencing used thymocytes. These receptor sequences come from a boy under two years old with a congenital heart defect. Each CDR3 is given with its conserved first and last residue. The order of the fields is CDR3 DNA, CDR3 protein, V gene, clone size, J gene, D gene. The D gene is left open where the match is weak. Rows may omit the clone size; those that give it use once, few, many or a size class.

DNA: TGTGCCAGTAGCCCTCTTTTAGGGGACGAGCAGTACTTC
CDR3: CASSPLLGDEQYF
V: TRBV19
size: .
J: TRBJ2-7
D: .

DNA: TGTGCCAGCAGCCCCGACAGGGAAACTGAAGCTTTCTTT
CDR3: CASSPDRETEAFF
V: TRBV11-1
size: .
J: TRBJ1-1
D: TRBD1

DNA: TGCGCCAGCAGCCAAGATAGAGGGGGCGATGAGCAGTTCTTC
CDR3: CASSQDRGGDEQFF
V: TRBV4-3
size: .
J: TRBJ2-1
D: TRBD1

DNA: TGTGCCAGCAGCCCATTAGGGGGGAGGGCCGACAATGAGCAGTTCTTC
CDR3: CASSPLGGRADNEQFF
V: TRBV7-9
size: once
J: TRBJ2-1
D: .

DNA: TGTGCCAGCAGCTTGGGGCGGGAACCTAACTATGGCTACACCTTC
CDR3: CASSLGREPNYGYTF
V: TRBV5-4
size: .
J: TRBJ1-2
D: .

DNA: TGCGCCAGCAGCCAAGGAATGGTTGCGAACTACGAGCAGTACTTC
CDR3: CASSQGMVANYEQYF
V: TRBV4-1
size: .
J: TRBJ2-7
D: .

DNA: TGTGCCAGCAGTTTCGAACTAAGCGCCGGAGATACGCAGTATTTT
CDR3: CASSFELSAGDTQYF
V: TRBV6-5
size: .
J: TRBJ2-3
D: .

DNA: TGTGCCAGCAGCGTAGTAAGCGGGAGGGCAAATGAGCAGTTCTTC
CDR3: CASSVVSGRANEQFF
V: TRBV9
size: once
J: TRBJ2-1
D: TRBD2

DNA: TGTGCCACCAGCAGAGAACTAGCGGGAGACGATGAGCAGTTCTTC
CDR3: CATSRELAGDDEQFF
V: TRBV15
size: few
J: TRBJ2-1
D: TRBD2

DNA: TGTGCCAGCAGCCTCTCCAGGGGGCGTGGGACTGAAGCTTTCTTT
CDR3: CASSLSRGRGTEAFF
V: TRBV6-5
size: .
J: TRBJ1-1
D: TRBD1

DNA: TGTGCCAGCAGCGCCGGTTTCTGGGATACGCAGTATTTT
CDR3: CASSAGFWDTQYF
V: TRBV9
size: .
J: TRBJ2-3
D: .

DNA: TGTGCCAGCAGACGTAGCGAAAACTACTACGAGCAGTACTTC
CDR3: CASRRSENYYEQYF
V: TRBV6-5
size: .
J: TRBJ2-7
D: .

DNA: TGCGCCAGCAGCCAAGAAGTCGGACCCCTAGCGGGGAAGGGGCAGTACTTC
CDR3: CASSQEVGPLAGKGQYF
V: TRBV4-3
size: few
J: TRBJ2-7
D: TRBD2

DNA: TGTGCCAGTAGTCCCAACTTTGAAAAACTGTTTTTT
CDR3: CASSPNFEKLFF
V: TRBV19
size: few
J: TRBJ1-4
D: .

DNA: TGTGCCAGCAGCTTGGCCGGGGGGAACACTGAAGCTTTCTTT
CDR3: CASSLAGGNTEAFF
V: TRBV5-6
size: .
J: TRBJ1-1
D: .

DNA: TGCGCCAGCAGCCAGTCTGGACAGGGAGGGACCTACGAGCAGTACTTC
CDR3: CASSQSGQGGTYEQYF
V: TRBV4-3
size: .
J: TRBJ2-7
D: .

DNA: TGTGCCAGCGGCCCGGGGGAGCAGTACTTC
CDR3: CASGPGEQYF
V: TRBV2
size: .
J: TRBJ2-7
D: .

DNA: TGTGCCAGCGGTTATGGGCCTTTCTACGAGCAGTACTTC
CDR3: CASGYGPFYEQYF
V: TRBV5-4
size: few
J: TRBJ2-7
D: .

DNA: TGTGCCAGCAGCCCGCGGCCAGATTCCTACGAGCAGTACTTC
CDR3: CASSPRPDSYEQYF
V: TRBV11-1
size: few
J: TRBJ2-7
D: .

DNA: TGCGCCAGCAGCGAGGGACAGGGGGCTTCAGATACGCAGTATTTT
CDR3: CASSEGQGASDTQYF
V: TRBV5-1
size: .
J: TRBJ2-3
D: TRBD1

DNA: TGTGCCAGCAGCCAAATACAGGAAGATACGCAGTATTTT
CDR3: CASSQIQEDTQYF
V: TRBV11-2
size: .
J: TRBJ2-3
D: .

DNA: TGTGCCAGCAGTCCGGGACAGGAGGCCGGCAATCAGCCCCAGCATTTT
CDR3: CASSPGQEAGNQPQHF
V: TRBV27
size: .
J: TRBJ1-5
D: TRBD1

DNA: TGTGCCAGCAGTCCGGTAGAGGGGCCGGGACAGCCCTATGGCTACACCTTC
CDR3: CASSPVEGPGQPYGYTF
V: TRBV28
size: few
J: TRBJ1-2
D: TRBD1

DNA: TGTGCCAGCACCTTCCCCCGGGGGGGCAAAAACATTCAGTACTTC
CDR3: CASTFPRGGKNIQYF
V: TRBV5-7
size: .
J: TRBJ2-4
D: TRBD2

DNA: TGCAGTGCTTCGACTAGTTGGCAGTTCTTC
CDR3: CSASTSWQFF
V: TRBV20-1
size: .
J: TRBJ2-1
D: .

DNA: TGTGCCAGCAGTGTCACTCACCCCGGCCAGGGGCTAGCGGGACCCCCCCAAGGAGATACGCAGTATTTT
CDR3: CASSVTHPGQGLAGPPQGDTQYF
V: TRBV28
size: .
J: TRBJ2-3
D: TRBD2

DNA: TGTGCCAGCAGCCCACAACGACAGGGGATTTCTGAAGCTTTCTTT
CDR3: CASSPQRQGISEAFF
V: TRBV11-3
size: once
J: TRBJ1-1
D: TRBD1

DNA: TGCGCCAGCAGCTTCGGGCGGGCGCAGTACTTC
CDR3: CASSFGRAQYF
V: TRBV5-1
size: .
J: TRBJ2-5
D: .

DNA: TGCAGCGTAAACCCCGGGGGCTCTGGAAACACCATATATTTT
CDR3: CSVNPGGSGNTIYF
V: TRBV29-1
size: .
J: TRBJ1-3
D: .

DNA: TGTGCCGCAGGACAGGGGGTAAAACTGTTTTTT
CDR3: CAAGQGVKLFF
V: TRBV10-3
size: .
J: TRBJ1-4
D: TRBD1

DNA: TGCGCCAGCAGCCAAGCACAGGGGAACACTGAAGCTTTCTTT
CDR3: CASSQAQGNTEAFF
V: TRBV4-3
size: .
J: TRBJ1-1
D: .

DNA: TGTGCCAGCAGTTTTAGTTCGCTAGCGGTCTACGAGCAGTACTTC
CDR3: CASSFSSLAVYEQYF
V: TRBV27
size: once
J: TRBJ2-7
D: TRBD2

DNA: TGTGCCAGCAGCTCGGGGGACAGGGCCAACTATGGCTACACCTTC
CDR3: CASSSGDRANYGYTF
V: TRBV7-9
size: .
J: TRBJ1-2
D: TRBD1

DNA: TGTGCCAGCTCACCGACTAGCGGGGATACCTCCTACGAGCAGTACTTC
CDR3: CASSPTSGDTSYEQYF
V: TRBV18
size: once
J: TRBJ2-7
D: TRBD2

DNA: TGTGCCAGCAGAGATAAAGCTGCAACTAATGAAAAACTGTTTTTT
CDR3: CASRDKAATNEKLFF
V: TRBV2
size: .
J: TRBJ1-4
D: .

DNA: TGTGCCAGCAGTTCACCTCTAGCGGGAGGGAACACCGGGGAGCTGTTTTTT
CDR3: CASSSPLAGGNTGELFF
V: TRBV28
size: .
J: TRBJ2-2
D: TRBD2

DNA: TGCGCCAGCAGCCGACTAGATGAGCAGTTCTTC
CDR3: CASSRLDEQFF
V: TRBV10-1
size: few
J: TRBJ2-1
D: .

DNA: TGTGCCAGCAGCCAAGAGAGGAATACTCAAGAGACCCAGTACTTC
CDR3: CASSQERNTQETQYF
V: TRBV4-2
size: .
J: TRBJ2-5
D: .

DNA: TGTGCCAGCAGCCGAGACGGACTAGCGGGAGGGCCCGGTGAGCAGTTCTTC
CDR3: CASSRDGLAGGPGEQFF
V: TRBV4-2
size: .
J: TRBJ2-1
D: TRBD2

DNA: TGTGCCAGCACCCGGTGGCATTTCACTGTAGCGGGAAGGGCAGATACGCAGTATTTT
CDR3: CASTRWHFTVAGRADTQYF
V: TRBV28
size: few
J: TRBJ2-3
D: TRBD2

DNA: TGTGCCAGCAGCCCTCTGTTAACTCGACAGGGGCTGAGCTACACCTTC
CDR3: CASSPLLTRQGLSYTF
V: TRBV9
size: once
J: TRBJ1-2
D: TRBD1

DNA: TGTGCCAGCAAGGCTAGCGGGAGGACGAGCTCCTACAATGAGCAGTTCTTC
CDR3: CASKASGRTSSYNEQFF
V: TRBV28
size: .
J: TRBJ2-1
D: TRBD2

DNA: TGTGCCAGCGGCCTCCCCGGGGACAGCATCTACGAGCAGTACTTC
CDR3: CASGLPGDSIYEQYF
V: TRBV21-1
size: .
J: TRBJ2-7
D: .

DNA: TGTGCCAGCAGCTTGCCAGGGTTCTCCTACAATGAGCAGTTCTTC
CDR3: CASSLPGFSYNEQFF
V: TRBV5-6
size: .
J: TRBJ2-1
D: .

DNA: TGTGCCTGGATATCCGCTAACTATGGCTACACCTTC
CDR3: CAWISANYGYTF
V: TRBV30
size: .
J: TRBJ1-2
D: .

DNA: TGTGCCAGCAGTCGGCAGACAGGGCCTGGAAACACCATATATTTT
CDR3: CASSRQTGPGNTIYF
V: TRBV25-1
size: .
J: TRBJ1-3
D: TRBD1

DNA: TGTGCCAGTAGTATCGGGGTAGCTTGGCAGAATGAGCAGTTCTTC
CDR3: CASSIGVAWQNEQFF
V: TRBV19
size: few
J: TRBJ2-1
D: .

DNA: TGTGCCAGCAGAGGGGCCTACTATGGCTACACCTTC
CDR3: CASRGAYYGYTF
V: TRBV7-9
size: .
J: TRBJ1-2
D: .

DNA: TGCGCCAGCAGCCAAGACCCTCTACAGGGGGTGAACACTGAAGCTTTCTTT
CDR3: CASSQDPLQGVNTEAFF
V: TRBV4-3
size: .
J: TRBJ1-1
D: TRBD1

DNA: TGCGCCAGCAGCTTGGGACTAGCGGTTTCCTACAATGAGCAGTTCTTC
CDR3: CASSLGLAVSYNEQFF
V: TRBV5-1
size: once
J: TRBJ2-1
D: TRBD2

DNA: TGTGCCTGGAGTACGCCGAAAAACCGACAGGAATTGAACACTGAAGCTTTCTTT
CDR3: CAWSTPKNRQELNTEAFF
V: TRBV30
size: .
J: TRBJ1-1
D: .